One sample yielded the 28 T cell receptor beta chains listed below, sequenced in a study of shared clonotypes between healthy human individuals. Measured with immunoSEQ multiplex PCR; TCRdb has only the in-frame clones, and not every one. This sample yields about 990,000 clones, of which approximately 78% are seen a single time; roughly 0.65% belongs to the top ten. The specimen sequenced was memory CD4+ T cells from PBMCs. Subset of the sample: CD45RA-negative fraction. Receptors were obtained from a young man in good health. Some clones in this sample may be carry-over from other donors' samples.

This clone was seen many times. The chain couples TRBV4-1 to TRBJ2-1; TRBD2 matches at 9 bases. The germline V gene has CDR1 MGHRA and CDR2 YSYEKL. V gave up 11 bases and J gave up 0 bases; unmatched junction bases: 17. The CDR3 extends over 18 amino acids. The CDR3 bases are TGCGCCTCACATACCGGGACTAGCATTTTAGGCTCCTACAATGAGCAGTTCTTC. Translating it yields CASHTGTSILGSYNEQFF.

This clone was picked up many times. The chain is built from TRBV30 and TRBJ1-5; no clear D gene. Germline loops: CDR1 GTSNPN, CDR2 SVGIG (reference sequence). The CDR3 totals 12 residues. The V end lost 0 bases, the J end lost 6 bases, and 6 bases lay between the germline ends. CDR3 bases: TGTGCCTGGAGTGTATATGGTCAGCCCCAGCATTTT. Its protein is CAWSVYGQPQHF.

The chain has TRBV28 and TRBJ2-3; no firm D call. CDR1 is MDHEN, CDR2 SYDVKM, per germline. The CDR3 totals 14 residues. Trimming took 6 bases from V and 3 from J, leaving 13 bases between them. The CDR3 loop is CASSPPGKTDTQYF. The CDR3 DNA follows: TGTGCCAGCAGCCCCCCTGGGAAAACAGATACGCAGTATTTT.

CDR3: CASSLDSDTQYF. The CDR3 coding sequence is TGTGCCAGCAGCCTGGACTCGGATACGCAGTATTTT. The chain joins TRBV7-2 to TRBJ2-3; D might be TRBD2 (5 bases). V was trimmed by 5 bases and J by 6 bases, leaving 9 bases between them. The CDR3 sequence is 12 residues long. CDR1 and CDR2 from the germline V gene are SGHTA and FQGNSA.

Only one count was recorded for this clone. The CDR3: CASRRGIRETQYF. CDR3 coding DNA: TGTGCCAGCAGGAGGGGGATCCGTGAGACCCAGTACTTC. The J gene is TRBJ2-5, the V gene TRBV28; D might be TRBD1 (6 bases). Between the trimmed V and J ends, which lost 6 bases and 5 bases, there was a span of 13 bases. CDR1 MDHEN and CDR2 SYDVKM come from the germline V gene. This CDR3 region has 13 residues.

The V gene is TRBV7-3, the J gene TRBJ1-1; TRBD1 might be the D (5 bases). Between the trimmed V and J ends, which lost 6 bases and 3 bases, there was a span of 23 bases. CDR1 is SGHTA and CDR2 is FQGTGA in the germline V gene. The CDR3 covers 17 residues. The CDR3 nucleotides are TGTGCCAGCAGTTTTGGGACTACCTCCGGGGGGGACACTGAAGCTTTCTTT. Its protein is CASSFGTTSGGDTEAFF.

The gene calls are TRBV6-1 and TRBJ1-2; D gene ambiguous. The CDR3 extends over 11 amino acids. The ends were cut back, 10 bases at V and 0 bases at J, with 6 bases in the middle. CDR1 and CDR2 from the germline V gene are MNHNS and SASEGT. CDR3 amino acids: CATASNYGYTF. The DNA for the CDR3 is TGTGCCACAGCCTCTAACTATGGCTACACCTTC.

The table lists this clone with a few counts. V usage is TRBV6-1 and J usage is TRBJ1-6, with D unclear. Germline V lookup: CDR1 MNHNS, CDR2 SASEGT. Trimming took 1 base from V and 8 from J, leaving 6 bases between them. This CDR3 spans 13 amino acids. The DNA for the CDR3 is TGTGCCAGCAGTGAAGGGAGTTATTCACCCCTCCACTTT. It translates to CASSEGSYSPLHF.

This clone showed up just a few times. The rearrangement joins TRBV6-5 to TRBJ1-1, with unresolved D. The V end lost 6 bases, the J end lost 4 bases, and 15 bases lay between the germline ends. Germline CDR1 MNHEY, CDR2 SVGAGI. This CDR3 is 14 amino acids long. CDR3 loop: CASSLRHVGTEAFF. CDR3 coding DNA: TGTGCCAGCAGCTTAAGGCATGTAGGCACTGAAGCTTTCTTT.

The chain joins TRBV7-2 to TRBJ2-2; D remains unclear. CDR1 and CDR2 from the germline V gene are SGHTA and FQGNSA. The V end was cut by 5 bases, the J end by 5 bases, with 12 bases between. CDR3 length: 14 amino acids. The CDR3 DNA is TGTGCCAGCAGCCTTAGGACGGCTACCGGGGAGCTGTTTTTT. Translating it yields CASSLRTATGELFF.

The CDR3 bases are TGTGCCAGTAGTATAGACACGACAAGGAGGCGCTATGGCTACACCTTC. It specifies CASSIDTTRRRYGYTF. The rearrangement joins TRBV19 to TRBJ1-2; D not certain. The V gene's germline CDR1 is LNHDA and CDR2 SQIVND (reference sequence). CDR3 length: 16 amino acids. Trimming stripped 0 bases from V and 4 bases from J, with 15 bases between.

This clone was seen just once. The chain combines TRBV10-1 with TRBJ2-1; TRBD2 matches 12 bases. There are 15 residues in the CDR3. The germline V gene encodes CDR1 WNHNN and CDR2 SYGVQD (reference sequence). Losses at the gene ends were 7 bases for V and 9 bases for J; bases not matched to a gene: 10. In DNA form, the CDR3 reads TGCGCCAGCACCCCTAAGACTAGCGGGAGTGGTGAGCAGTTCTTC. Translated, it gives CASTPKTSGSGEQFF.

V is TRBV5-1 and J is TRBJ1-2; D gene ambiguous. Per the germline V gene, CDR1 is SGHRS and CDR2 is YFSETQ. The V end was cut by 0 bases, the J end by 0 bases, with 9 bases between. The CDR3 is 15 amino acids. This CDR3 is CASSLDRLANYGYTF. CDR3 sequence (DNA): TGCGCCAGCAGCTTGGACAGACTAGCTAACTATGGCTACACCTTC.

The rearrangement uses TRBV5-1 and TRBJ1-2; D call uncertain. Germline assignment: CDR1 SGHRS and CDR2 YFSETQ. The CDR3 length is 14 residues. V was shortened by 3 bases and J by 6 bases, with 15 bases between the two germline ends. CDR3 nucleotides: TGCGCCAGCAGCTCGGGAGGGTACGAGGATGGCTACACCTTC. Translated: CASSSGGYEDGYTF.

The chain is built from TRBV5-1 and TRBJ2-5, with TRBD2 matching 8 bases. The CDR3 is 14 amino acids. Germline CDR1 is SGHRS and CDR2 is YFSETQ. With V trimmed by 0 bases and J by 4 bases, 2 bases remained unmatched. The CDR3 DNA sequence: TGCGCCAGCAGCTTGGGCGGGACTAGAGAGACCCAGTACTTC. Its protein is CASSLGGTRETQYF.

The chain links TRBV30 to TRBJ1-1; D is unclear. Germline CDR1 is GTSNPN and CDR2 is SVGIG (reference sequence). The CDR3 loop spans 12 amino acids. Trimming removed 3 bases from V and 8 bases from J, with 13 bases in between. CDR3 bases: TGTGCCTGGAGCTCAGAGGCGGTCGAAGCTTTCTTT. Protein: CAWSSEAVEAFF.

The V call is TRBV29-1, the J call TRBJ2-1; 13 bases match TRBD2. The trim removed 3 bases at V and 0 bases at J, leaving 5 bases unmatched. CDR1 SQVTM and CDR2 ANQGSEA come from the germline V gene. This CDR3 is built from 17 residues. For the CDR3, the DNA is TGCAGCGTTGAGACTAGCGGGAGGTTCTACTCCTACAATGAGCAGTTCTTC. This gives the protein CSVETSGRFYSYNEQFF.

This clone was found a few times. The rearrangement joins TRBV19 to TRBJ1-4; perhaps TRBD1 as D (5 bases). Germline values: CDR1 LNHDA, CDR2 SQIVND (reference sequence). CDR3 size: 17 residues. The V and J ends lost 8 bases and 1 base respectively, with 20 bases between them. The CDR3: CASLPGKSLGTNEKLFF. In DNA form, the CDR3 reads TGTGCCAGTCTGCCAGGGAAGAGTTTAGGAACTAATGAAAAACTGTTTTTT.

The CDR3 loop is CASSYRGTSGNTIYF. CDR3 bases: TGTGCCAGCTCCTACAGGGGGACTTCTGGAAACACCATATATTTT. This chain joins TRBV18 and TRBJ1-3; 8 bases are shared with TRBD1. The germline CDR1 and CDR2 sequences are KGHSH and LQKENI. The CDR3 spans 15 residues. Trimming removed 6 bases from V and 1 base from J; junction bases left unmatched: 5. The variable domain in full, completed from reference TRBV18 and TRBJ1-3, reads NAGVMQNPRHLVRRRGQEARLRCSPMKGHSHVYWYRQLPEEGLKFMVYLQKENIIDESGMPKERFSAEFPKEGPSILRIQQVVRGDSAAYFCASSYRGTSGNTIYFGEGSWLTVV.

This clone occurred a few times. The chain combines TRBV19 with TRBJ1-5, with D possibly TRBD1 on 5 matching bases. V dropped 1 base and J dropped 3 bases, with 16 bases sitting between them. The CDR3 loop spans 17 amino acids. In germline, CDR1 is LNHDA, CDR2 SQIVND (reference sequence). The CDR3 here is CASSIVPGTAPNQPQHF. The DNA of the CDR3 is TGTGCCAGTAGTATAGTACCCGGGACGGCCCCCAATCAGCCCCAGCATTTT.

V usage is TRBV12-5 and J usage is TRBJ2-5; 8 nucleotides agree with TRBD1. Germline V CDR1 and CDR2: LGHNT, FRNRAP. The CDR3 consists of 16 residues. V shed 1 base, J shed 3 bases, and the junction held 7 bases outside the gene matches. CDR3 sequence: CASGLGLTTGEETQYF. Written as DNA, the CDR3 is TGTGCTAGTGGTTTGGGCCTCACGACAGGGGAAGAGACCCAGTACTTC.

V gene TRBV9 combines with J gene TRBJ2-3; 9 nucleotides match TRBD2. This CDR3 is built from 24 residues. The ends lost 0 bases at V and 0 bases at J; junction bases unmatched: 26. Germline CDR1 SGDLS, CDR2 YYNGEE. The chain's CDR3 is CASSVDPHSQLAGNVPASTDTQYF. Here the CDR3 DNA reads TGTGCCAGCAGCGTAGACCCCCATTCACAACTAGCGGGCAACGTCCCTGCTAGCACAGATACGCAGTATTTT. Filled out from reference TRBV9 and TRBJ2-3, the complete variable domain reads DSGVTQTPKHLITATGQRVTLRCSPRSGDLSVYWYQQSLDQGLQFLIQYYNGEERAKGNILERFSAQQFPDLHSELNLSSLELGDSALYFCASSVDPHSQLAGNVPASTDTQYFGPGTRLTVL.

A few counts support this clone. The chain links TRBV7-2 to TRBJ2-7; D not certain. Germline lookup yields CDR1 SGHTA and CDR2 FQGNSA. This CDR3 region has 13 residues. V dropped 5 bases and J dropped 1 base, with 9 bases sitting between them. CDR3 region: CASSATRSYEQYF. CDR3 coding DNA: TGTGCCAGCAGCGCCACCAGATCCTACGAGCAGTACTTC. Full variable domain (missing parts from reference TRBV7-2 and TRBJ2-7): GAGVSQSPSNKVTEKGKDVELRCDPISGHTALYWYRQSLGQGLEFLIYFQGNSAPDKSGLPSDRFSAERTGGSVSTLTIQRTQQEDSAVYLCASSATRSYEQYFGPGTRLTVT.

The V call is TRBV19, the J call TRBJ2-7; 8 nucleotides agree with TRBD1. CDR1 is LNHDA and CDR2 is SQIVND in the germline V gene (reference sequence). CDR3 length equals 14 residues. Trimming took 5 bases from V and 4 from J; bases not matched to a gene: 7. The CDR3 sequence is CASSRTGTGYEQYF. DNA for the CDR3: TGTGCCAGTAGTCGGACAGGGACAGGATACGAGCAGTACTTC.

The chain uses TRBV18 and TRBJ2-2; D call uncertain. This CDR3 is 15 amino acids long. V was trimmed by 1 base and J by 5 bases, leaving 11 bases between them. The germline CDR1 and CDR2 sequences are KGHSH and LQKENI. This CDR3 reads CASSPQIGNTGELFF. CDR3 DNA: TGTGCCAGCTCACCACAAATAGGAAATACCGGGGAGCTGTTTTTT.

As regards this clone: This sequence is one base from a far larger clone and is likely a read error. Other nucleotide sequences from this sample produce the same CDR3. The chain links TRBV7-2 to TRBJ2-5; tentatively, D is TRBD1 (5 bases). V was pared by 1 base and J by 2 bases, with 5 bases between. CDR1 and CDR2 from the germline V gene are SGHTA and FQGNSA. The CDR3 runs 13 residues. The CDR3 DNA is TGTGCCAGCAGCTTAGACAGGCAAGAGACCCAGTACTTC. It codes for CASSLDRQETQYF.

The chain carries TRBV28 and TRBJ1-2; TRBD1 agrees at 7 bases. The trim removed 10 bases at V and 1 base at J, leaving 9 bases unmatched. The V gene's germline CDR1 is MDHEN and CDR2 SYDVKM. The CDR3 consists of 14 residues. This chain's CDR3 is CATGRSGGNYGYTF. For the CDR3, the DNA is TGTGCCACAGGCCGCTCAGGGGGTAACTATGGCTACACCTTC.

The V gene is TRBV6-6, the J gene TRBJ2-2; the D is unclear. The V and J ends lost 4 bases and 1 base respectively, with 7 bases between them. This CDR3 contains 14 residues. Germline loops: CDR1 MNHNY, CDR2 SVGAGI (reference sequence). The DNA for the CDR3 is TGTGCCAGCAGTTCCTCCCTGAACACCGGGGAGCTGTTTTTT. Translating it yields CASSSSLNTGELFF.